The rows below give T cell receptor beta chains drawn from one sample of a study of cytomegalovirus exposure and HLA in healthy donors. Profiled with immunoSEQ multiplex PCR; TCRdb holds only in-frame clones, not every one. The sample yields 150,000 or so clones, around four fifths seen once. The sample was PBMCs. All receptors come from a man under 40 in good health and CMV-seropositive. The CDR3 runs from the conserved cysteine through the conserved F or W. The order of the fields is CDR3 length, V gene, clone size, D gene, J gene, CDR3 protein, CDR3 DNA. D genes are given only for firm matches. Size is omitted from some rows. Given values are once, few, many or a class for expanded clones.

>14|TRBV5-4|.|TRBD2|TRBJ2-5
CASSFYAGGETQYF
TGTGCCAGCAGCTTCTATGCGGGGGGGGAGACCCAGTACTTC
>13|TRBV28|once|.|TRBJ1-5
CASRGGVPQPQHF
TGTGCCAGCAGAGGAGGGGTTCCTCAGCCCCAGCATTTT
>12|TRBV29-1|.|.|TRBJ1-1
CSVAEAPTEAFF
TGCAGCGTTGCTGAGGCGCCCACTGAAGCTTTCTTT
>15|TRBV19|.|TRBD1|TRBJ1-2
CASSAGTGTNYGYTF
TGTGCCAGTAGTGCCGGGACAGGAACAAACTATGGCTACACCTTC
>13|TRBV6-5|.|TRBD1|TRBJ1-6
CASSPTGGLPLHF
TGTGCCAGCAGCCCGACAGGGGGTCTACCCCTCCACTTT
>16|TRBV5-4|.|TRBD1|TRBJ2-5
CASSLGTGGGQETQYF
TGTGCCAGCAGCTTGGGGACAGGTGGGGGCCAAGAGACCCAGTACTTC
>17|TRBV7-6|.|TRBD1|TRBJ1-2
CASSSFPEGQGGNGYTF
TGTGCCAGCAGCTCCTTCCCTGAGGGACAGGGGGGCAATGGCTACACCTTC
>15|TRBV14|.|TRBD1|TRBJ2-7
CASSQLGTGGYEQYF
TGTGCCAGCAGCCAACTAGGGACAGGGGGCTACGAGCAGTACTTC
>13|TRBV5-6|few|.|TRBJ2-7
CASSLWDIGTGYF
TGTGCCAGCAGCTTGTGGGACATTGGGACGGGGTACTTC
>13|TRBV5-5|.|.|TRBJ2-5
CASSSLGGETQYF
TGTGCCAGCAGCTCCCTTGGAGGGGAGACCCAGTACTTC
>15|TRBV27|.|TRBD2|TRBJ2-3
CASSPPLAEQDTQYF
TGTGCCAGCAGTCCCCCCCTAGCGGAACAGGATACGCAGTATTTT
>18|TRBV7-8|.|.|TRBJ1-4
CASSLPGETSATNEKLFF
TGTGCCAGCAGCTTACCCGGGGAGACATCCGCAACTAATGAAAAACTGTTTTTT
>18|TRBV7-9|.|TRBD2|TRBJ2-1
CASSLTGLAGGSYNEQFF
TGTGCCAGCAGCTTAACGGGACTAGCGGGGGGAAGTTACAATGAGCAGTTCTTC
>19|TRBV28|.|TRBD1|TRBJ2-1
CASSSPDRVLSGSYNEQFF
TGTGCCAGCAGTTCACCGGACAGGGTTCTATCAGGATCTTACAATGAGCAGTTCTTC
>16|TRBV5-1|.|TRBD1|TRBJ2-2
CASSLGQGARTGELFF
TGCGCCAGCAGCCTAGGACAGGGGGCGCGGACCGGGGAGCTGTTTTTT
>15|TRBV19|.|.|TRBJ2-7
CASSIALARSHEQYF
TGTGCCAGTAGTATCGCCCTCGCTAGGTCCCACGAGCAGTACTTC
>15|TRBV5-8|.|.|TRBJ1-1
CASSLAGRGNTEAFF
TGTGCCAGCAGCCTGGCGGGCCGGGGGAACACTGAAGCTTTCTTT
>14|TRBV4-1|.|.|TRBJ2-5
CASSQVSGQETQYF
TGCGCCAGCAGCCAAGTAAGCGGGCAAGAGACCCAGTACTTC
>17|TRBV10-3|.|TRBD1|TRBJ2-6
CAIRSGTGGTGANVLTF
TGTGCCATCAGATCCGGGACAGGGGGCACTGGGGCCAACGTCCTGACTTTC
>13|TRBV2|.|.|TRBJ2-7
CASRFEGLLQQYF
TGTGCCAGCAGGTTTGAGGGCCTCCTCCAGCAGTACTTC
>13|TRBV5-6|.|.|TRBJ2-7
CASSYGTLREQYF
TGTGCCAGCAGCTACGGGACTCTCAGGGAGCAGTACTTC
>14|TRBV30|.|.|TRBJ2-1
CAWGRGLEGNEQFF
TGTGCCTGGGGGCGGGGGCTCGAAGGCAATGAGCAGTTCTTC
>14|TRBV2|.|.|TRBJ1-1
CASSGQDPGAEAFF
TGTGCCAGCAGTGGACAGGACCCCGGGGCTGAAGCTTTCTTT
>14|TRBV15|.|TRBD1|TRBJ2-7
CATSSRDRVYEQYF
TGTGCCACCAGCAGCCGGGACAGGGTATACGAGCAGTACTTC
>14|TRBV5-1|few|.|TRBJ1-1
CASSFRGRDTEAFF
TGCGCCAGCAGCTTCAGGGGAAGGGACACTGAAGCTTTCTTT
>17|TRBV11-2|few|.|TRBJ2-6
CASSFLQERSGANVLTF
TGTGCCAGCAGCTTCCTACAGGAGAGATCTGGGGCCAACGTCCTGACTTTC
>14|TRBV5-1|.|TRBD2|TRBJ2-3
CASSWGDYTDTQYF
TGCGCCAGCAGCTGGGGGGACTACACAGATACGCAGTATTTT
>22|TRBV28|.|.|TRBJ2-2
CASSLRSLRAVTGPRSTGELFF
TGTGCCAGCAGTTTAAGGTCGTTAAGGGCTGTTACAGGGCCTCGGAGCACCGGGGAGCTGTTTTTT
>15|TRBV7-9|.|TRBD1|TRBJ1-1
CASSSYRGSNTEAFF
TGTGCCAGCAGCTCCTACAGGGGATCGAACACTGAAGCTTTCTTT
>15|TRBV7-6|.|.|TRBJ1-1
CASSLMQGGNTEAFF
TGTGCCAGCAGCTTAATGCAGGGAGGGAACACTGAAGCTTTCTTT
>13|TRBV9|once|.|TRBJ1-4
CASSPLPGQKLFF
TGTGCCAGCAGCCCCCTGCCAGGGCAAAAACTGTTTTTT
>14|TRBV27|few|TRBD1|TRBJ2-7
CASSADRGGDEQYF
TGTGCCAGCAGTGCGGACAGGGGAGGCGACGAGCAGTACTTC
>15|TRBV9|.|TRBD1|TRBJ1-1
CASSLRDRPNTEAFF
TGTGCCAGCAGCCTCCGGGACAGACCGAACACTGAAGCTTTCTTT
>13|TRBV7-3|.|.|TRBJ2-1
CASSLATYNEQFF
TGTGCCAGCAGCTTAGCGACCTACAATGAGCAGTTCTTC
>13|TRBV9|few|TRBD1|TRBJ1-1
CASSQTGGGEAFF
TGTGCCAGCAGCCAGACAGGGGGAGGTGAAGCTTTCTTT
>11|TRBV11-3|.|.|TRBJ1-1
CASSQQSDAFF
TGTGCCAGCAGCCAACAATCAGATGCTTTCTTT
>16|TRBV7-3|.|TRBD1|TRBJ2-1
CASSPLGQGAYNEQFF
TGTGCCAGCAGCCCTCTCGGACAGGGAGCCTACAATGAGCAGTTCTTC
>14|TRBV2|.|.|TRBJ2-3
CASKKEQGTDTQYF
TGTGCCAGCAAGAAGGAACAGGGCACAGATACGCAGTATTTT
>15|TRBV28|.|TRBD1|TRBJ2-7
CASGETGQGGGEQYF
TGTGCCAGCGGGGAGACTGGACAGGGTGGTGGCGAGCAGTACTTC
>16|TRBV7-2|.|.|TRBJ1-5
CASSPGRLYSNQPQHF
TGTGCCAGCAGCCCAGGCCGTCTTTATAGCAATCAGCCCCAGCATTTT
>15|TRBV15|.|TRBD1|TRBJ2-7
CATSRDRRSSYEQYF
TGTGCCACCAGCAGGGACAGGAGGAGCTCCTACGAGCAGTACTTC
>15|TRBV7-3|.|.|TRBJ2-6
CASSLDGSGANVLTF
TGTGCCAGCAGCCTAGATGGATCCGGGGCCAACGTCCTGACTTTC
>17|TRBV18|.|TRBD1|TRBJ1-1
CASSPTLGTGGNTEAFF
TGTGCCAGCTCACCAACCCTCGGGACAGGGGGGAACACTGAAGCTTTCTTT
>16|TRBV29-1|.|.|TRBJ2-6
CSVVPIRGSGANVLTF
TGCAGCGTTGTCCCCATAAGGGGATCTGGGGCCAACGTCCTGACTTTC
>20|TRBV7-6|.|TRBD2|TRBJ2-7
CASSLEVSDGGTSLSYEQYF
TGTGCCAGCAGCTTAGAGGTTTCGGACGGGGGGACTTCTCTCTCCTACGAGCAGTACTTC
>15|TRBV28|.|TRBD2|TRBJ2-1
CASSGLAELYNEQFF
TGTGCCAGCAGCGGACTAGCGGAGCTATACAATGAGCAGTTCTTC
>15|TRBV6-6|.|TRBD1|TRBJ2-1
CASTPGQGSYNEQFF
TGTGCCAGCACTCCGGGACAGGGCTCCTACAATGAGCAGTTCTTC
>16|TRBV13|.|.|TRBJ2-6
CASSAEPFSGANVLTF
TGTGCCAGCAGCGCGGAGCCTTTCTCTGGGGCCAACGTCCTGACTTTC
>15|TRBV25-1|.|TRBD2|TRBJ2-1
CASSAVSGGFNEQFF
TGTGCCAGCAGTGCCGTTTCGGGGGGGTTCAATGAGCAGTTCTTC
>15|TRBV19|few|.|TRBJ2-1
CASSIWLGGENEQFF
TGTGCCAGTAGTATATGGCTAGGGGGGGAAAATGAGCAGTTCTTC
>13|TRBV2|.|.|TRBJ1-2
CASSRDSGDGYTF
TGTGCCAGCAGCCGGGACTCCGGGGATGGCTACACCTTC
>14|TRBV10-3|once|.|TRBJ2-7
CATQGAGANHEQYF
TGTGCCACCCAGGGGGCGGGGGCTAACCACGAGCAGTACTTC